The sequence of this T cell receptor (beta chain) was determined in a study of T-cell reconstitution after alpha-beta-depleted transplantation in children. Preparation of the TCRbeta library involved a method that used unique molecular identifiers. MiXCR, run by TCRdb on the PCR reads, gives a single entry per CDR3 protein. Of around 380,000 distinct CDR3 sequences listed, about a tenth are singletons. This clonotype was seen ten or more times. This CDR3 region has 13 residues. Trimming took off 4 bases at V and 3 bases at J, with 11 bases between the two ends. Germline-derived CDR1 and CDR2 are SGDLS and YYNGEE.

This receptor was identified in a human donor who donated a stem cell graft to a child with acute myeloid leukemia. Sequences were derived from PBMCs from the stem cell graft donor, sampled from the stem cell graft. The rearrangement links TRBV9 to TRBJ2-7, with a tentative D call TRBD2 (6 bases). The CDR3 sequence: CASSSGLIYEQYF. In DNA, the CDR3 is TGTGCCAGCAGCTCGGGACTTATCTACGAGCAGTACTTC.